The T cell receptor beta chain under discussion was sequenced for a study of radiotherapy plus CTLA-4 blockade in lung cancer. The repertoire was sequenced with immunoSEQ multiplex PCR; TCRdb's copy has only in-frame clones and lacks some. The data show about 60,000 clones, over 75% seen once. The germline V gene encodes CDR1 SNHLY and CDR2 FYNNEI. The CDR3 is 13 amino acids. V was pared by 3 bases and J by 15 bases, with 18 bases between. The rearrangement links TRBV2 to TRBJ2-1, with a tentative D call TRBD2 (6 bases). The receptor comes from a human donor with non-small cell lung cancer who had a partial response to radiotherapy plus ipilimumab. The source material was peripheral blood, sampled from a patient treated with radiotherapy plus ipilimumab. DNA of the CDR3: TGTGCCAGCAGTGAGGGGGGACTCCCGGAACGGTTCTTC. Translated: CASSEGGLPERFF.